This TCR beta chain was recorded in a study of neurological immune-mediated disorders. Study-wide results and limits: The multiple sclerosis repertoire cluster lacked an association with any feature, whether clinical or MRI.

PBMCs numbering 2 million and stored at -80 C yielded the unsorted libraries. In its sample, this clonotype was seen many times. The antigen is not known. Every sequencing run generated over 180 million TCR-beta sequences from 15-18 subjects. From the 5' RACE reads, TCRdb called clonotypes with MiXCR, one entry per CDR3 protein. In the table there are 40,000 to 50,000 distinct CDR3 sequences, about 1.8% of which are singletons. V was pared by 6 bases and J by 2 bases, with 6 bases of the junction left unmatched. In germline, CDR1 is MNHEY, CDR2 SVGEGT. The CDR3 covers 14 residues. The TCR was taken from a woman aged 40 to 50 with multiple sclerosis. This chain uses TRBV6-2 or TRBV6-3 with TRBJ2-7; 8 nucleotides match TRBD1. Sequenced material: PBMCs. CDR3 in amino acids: CASRPGDRPYEQYF. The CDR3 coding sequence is TGTGCCAGCAGACCAGGGGACAGGCCCTACGAGCAGTACTTC.